This T cell receptor delta chain is from a study of gamma-delta chains in newborns, infants, children. Study as a whole: Innate gammadelta T cells reportedly expand polyclonally right after birth, driven by microbial exposure, per the title.

The CDR3 has 18 residues. Germline lookup yields CDR1 GEAIGNYY and CDR2 EKD. V shed 4 bases, J shed 0 bases, and the junction held 8 bases outside the gene matches. Relative to its sample, this clone is medium-sized (0.01 to 0.1%). TCRdb re-called the reads via CATT. The repertoire holds more than 3,000 delta-chain clones, with approximately 4.3% as singletons. The TCR comes from a child who was a newborn, infant or young child, either healthy, febrile or measles-vaccinated (not recorded which). Sample: blood. The rearrangement uses TRDV2 and TRDJ3; TRDD3 matches 7 bases. For the CDR3, the DNA is TGTGCCTGTGAGAAGATGGGGGACTTCTCCTGGGACACCCGACAGATGTTTTTC. Translation: CACEKMGDFSWDTRQMFF.